What follows are 14 T cell receptor beta chains derived from one specimen sequenced in a study of early T cells in non-severe SARS-CoV-2 infection. One entry per CDR3 protein results from TCRdb running MiXCR on the 5' RACE reads. The sample holds about 52,000 distinct CDR3 sequences, approximately 11% seen once. The sample taken for sequencing was whole blood. Source of these receptors: an adult who was a healthcare worker with PCR-confirmed SARS-CoV-2 infection or an uninfected control (not recorded which).

This clonotype was found many times. The V call is TRBV28, the J call TRBJ2-3, with D unresolved. Germline CDR1 reads MDHEN; CDR2 reads SYDVKM. V gave up 6 bases and J gave up 4 bases, with 8 bases separating them. The CDR3 is 12 residues long. The DNA of the CDR3 is TGTGCCAGCAGGCCTACTCCAGATACGCAGTATTTT. Its translation: CASRPTPDTQYF.

This clonotype came up a few times. The V and J genes are TRBV25-1 and TRBJ2-2; tentative D call: TRBD2 (5 bases). Germline V gives CDR1 MGHDK, CDR2 SYGVNS. Trimming took off 5 bases at V and 4 bases at J, with 17 bases between the two ends. The CDR3 contains 16 residues. As DNA, the CDR3 is TGTGCCAGCAGTCCCAATTTCCGGGCGGGCACCGGGGAGCTGTTTTTT. Residues: CASSPNFRAGTGELFF.

The V and J genes are TRBV13 and TRBJ2-7; perhaps TRBD1 as D (6 bases). Trimming shortened V by 5 bases and J by 5 bases, and 16 bases separated the two germline ends. From germline, CDR1 is PRHDT and CDR2 FYEKMQ (reference sequence). CDR3 length: 14 residues. The DNA of the CDR3 is TGTGCCAGCAGCCGCAACCACAGGGCGGACGAGCAGTACTTC. Translating it yields CASSRNHRADEQYF. The entire variable domain, with the rest obtained from reference TRBV13 and TRBJ2-7, is as follows: AAGVIQSPRHLIKEKRETATLKCYPIPRHDTVYWYQQGPGQDPQFLISFYEKMQSDKGSIPDRFSAQQFSDYHSELNMSSLELGDSALYFCASSRNHRADEQYFGPGTRLTVT.

The genes are TRBV2 and TRBJ1-2; D is unclear. Trimming took off 6 bases at V and 0 bases at J, with 8 bases between the two ends. The CDR3 runs to 13 residues. Germline V gene lookup returns CDR1 SNHLY and CDR2 FYNNEI. The CDR3 DNA is TGTGCCAGCAGACTCGGACCTAACTATGGCTACACCTTC. Translating gives CASRLGPNYGYTF.

There are many counts of this clonotype. The DNA of the CDR3 is TGCAGTGCTCAACCGTCGGAGGTAGCGGGCACTGAGCAGTTCTTC. Protein sequence: CSAQPSEVAGTEQFF. The V call is TRBV20-1, the J call TRBJ2-1; 7 nucleotides line up with TRBD2. J lost 9 bases, V lost 5 bases, and 16 bases had no gene match. The germline CDR1 and CDR2 sequences are DFQATT and SNEGSKA (reference sequence). The CDR3 runs to 15 residues.

This clonotype was counted between two and nine times. The rearrangement uses TRBV10-3 and TRBJ2-2, with no clear D. Trimming stripped 0 bases from V and 1 base from J, with 12 bases between. The CDR3 sequence is 17 residues long. CDR1 and CDR2 from the germline V gene are ENHRY and SYGVKD. The CDR3 region has the DNA TGTGCCATCAGTGAGTCGAGTATCCTCCAGAACACCGGGGAGCTGTTTTTT. It encodes CAISESSILQNTGELFF.

This clonotype has more than one count but fewer than ten. The J gene is TRBJ2-3, the V gene TRBV12-3 or TRBV12-4; 8 nucleotides line up with TRBD1. V was clipped by 5 bases and J by 4 bases; unmatched bases: 5. The CDR3 sequence is 14 residues long. The CDR3 nucleotides read TGTGCCAGCAGTGACAGGGGTGGCGCAGATACGCAGTATTTT. Its translation is CASSDRGGADTQYF.

In its sample, this clonotype was seen a few times. The chain recombines TRBV20-1 with TRBJ2-7; 7 nucleotides align to TRBD1. CDR1 and CDR2 (germline): DFQATT, SNEGSKA (reference sequence). CDR3 length: 16 residues. The junction had 11 bases not matched to a gene; V was cut back by 1 base and J by 2 bases. CDR3 loop: CSARGGAGTVAYEQYF. In DNA, the CDR3 is TGCAGTGCTAGAGGGGGAGCTGGGACAGTCGCCTACGAGCAGTACTTC.

The table lists this clonotype with many counts. V and J are TRBV2 and TRBJ2-1; no definite D call. V was shortened by 8 bases and J by 7 bases, with 15 bases between the two germline ends. CDR3 length: 13 amino acids. Per germline, CDR1 SNHLY and CDR2 FYNNEI. The CDR3 loop reads CASANTGNNEQFF. CDR3 bases: TGTGCCAGCGCCAACACTGGGAATAATGAGCAGTTCTTC.

The chain carries TRBV7-9 and TRBJ2-1; the match to TRBD2 covers 7 bases. This CDR3 has 16 residues. Per germline, CDR1 SEHNR and CDR2 FQNEAQ (reference sequence). V gave up 2 bases and J gave up 0 bases; unmatched junction bases: 4. The CDR3 nucleotides read TGTGCCAGCAGCTTACTAGCGGTTCGCTCCTACAATGAGCAGTTCTTC. Translated, it gives CASSLLAVRSYNEQFF.

V usage is TRBV20-1 and J usage is TRBJ1-3, with D unresolved. V was pared by 5 bases and J by 0 bases, with 8 bases between. CDR3 size: 13 residues. Germline V gene data show CDR1 as DFQATT and CDR2 as SNEGSKA (reference sequence). The CDR3 DNA sequence: TGCAGTGCTTATTACGACTCTGGAAACACCATATATTTT. Amino acids: CSAYYDSGNTIYF.

In this sample, this clonotype turned up a few times. V is TRBV7-6 and J is TRBJ2-2; TRBD2 is a possible D gene (7 bases). The CDR3 runs 16 residues. Trimming took off 5 bases at V and 2 bases at J, with 15 bases between the two ends. The germline V gene has CDR1 SGHVS and CDR2 FNYEAQ. CDR3 sequence: CASSHFRGANTGELFF. CDR3 DNA sequence: TGTGCCAGCAGCCATTTCCGGGGGGCCAACACCGGGGAGCTGTTTTTT.

The J gene is TRBJ2-7, the V gene TRBV4-3; TRBD1 aligns across 7 bases. This CDR3 is 15 amino acids long. Per the germline V gene, CDR1 is LGHNA and CDR2 is YSLEER. V shed 0 bases and J 3 bases; nucleotides not matched to a gene: 5. CDR3 nucleotides: TGCGCCAGCAGCCAAGAGTCAGGGGGAAGCTACGAGCAGTACTTC. Translating gives CASSQESGGSYEQYF.

This clonotype came up many times. The V gene is TRBV7-2, the J gene TRBJ1-5; 7 bases are shared with TRBD1. The CDR3 is 14 residues long. J gave up 7 bases and V 4 bases, and 7 bases lay outside the gene matches. Looked up from germline, CDR1 is SGHTA and CDR2 is FQGNSA. CDR3 nucleotide sequence: TGTGCCAGCAGCTCCACGACAGGGACACAGCCCCAGCATTTT. Its translation: CASSSTTGTQPQHF.